These 15 T cell receptor beta chains were sequenced from one sample in a study of spatial heterogeneity in lung cancer. The time point is: blood at routine non-recurrence follow-up after resection. Without sorting, whole RNA was sequenced from tumor, nontumor lung or frozen PBMC. One entry per CDR3 protein, called by TCRdb with MiXCR from the 5' RACE reads. Among approximately 50,000 distinct CDR3 sequences listed, around 7.7% were seen once. The sequences come from PBMCs, collected at follow-up. All receptors derive from a female donor with early-stage non-small cell lung cancer.

This clonotype was seen a handful of times. The chain carries TRBV3-1 and TRBJ1-1; no reliable D call. V was trimmed by 0 bases and J by 0 bases, leaving 5 bases between them. This CDR3 region has 14 residues. The V gene's germline CDR1 is LGHDT and CDR2 YNNKEL (reference sequence). CDR3 nucleotides: TGTGCCAGCAGCCAAGAAGGCGTGAACACTGAAGCTTTCTTT. As protein: CASSQEGVNTEAFF.

In its sample, this clonotype was seen many times. Written as DNA, the CDR3 is TGTGCCAGCAGCCTCCAGGGGACCGGGGAGCTGTTTTTT. It encodes CASSLQGTGELFF. The rearrangement joins TRBV7-9 to TRBJ2-2; perhaps TRBD1 as D (6 bases). Trimming shortened V by 5 bases and J by 5 bases, and 9 bases separated the two germline ends. The germline V gene encodes CDR1 SEHNR and CDR2 FQNEAQ (reference sequence). The CDR3 contains 13 residues.

This clonotype occurred many times. The genes are TRBV5-1 and TRBJ2-7; tentative D call: TRBD1 (6 bases). Germline-derived CDR1 and CDR2 are SGHRS and YFSETQ. V lost 2 bases, J lost 2 bases, and 11 bases lay in between. CDR3 length equals 14 residues. As DNA, the CDR3 is TGCGCCAGCAGCTTTCCCGGACAGACCTACGAGCAGTACTTC. It yields the protein CASSFPGQTYEQYF.

This clonotype was seen a handful of times. The V and J genes are TRBV20-1 and TRBJ2-2; TRBD2 agrees at 10 bases. V dropped 0 bases and J dropped 3; count of bases not matched to a gene: 7. Germline CDR1 reads DFQATT; CDR2 reads SNEGSKA (reference sequence). This CDR3 comprises 17 residues. CDR3 sequence: CSARDASGGSDTGELFF. CDR3 sequence (DNA): TGCAGTGCTAGAGATGCTAGCGGGGGCTCGGACACCGGGGAGCTGTTTTTT.

The count of this clonotype is one. This likely comes from a read error, as the CDR3 has no conserved phenylalanine or tryptophan at its end. The chain links TRBV14 to TRBJ1-3; no clear D gene. Trimming removed 1 base from V and 4 bases from J, with 14 bases in between. The germline V gene has CDR1 SGHDN and CDR2 FVKESK. This CDR3 comprises 16 residues. The CDR3 bases are TGTGCCAGCAGCCAAGTATTACAGACTTTCGGAAACACCATATATTCT. Residues: CASSQVLQTFGNTIYS.

This clonotype has more than one count but fewer than ten. The chain carries TRBV6-6 and TRBJ2-6, with D perhaps TRBD1 (5 bases). CDR3 length equals 15 residues. V gave up 6 bases and J gave up 0 bases, with 9 bases separating them. Germline CDR1 reads MNHNY; CDR2 reads SVGAGI (reference sequence). CDR3 in DNA: TGTGCCAGCAGCCAGACAGACTCTGGGGCCAACGTCCTGACTTTC. Residues: CASSQTDSGANVLTF.

This clonotype came up a few times. The chain employs TRBV5-1 and TRBJ2-6, with TRBD1 identical over 7 bases. CDR1 is SGHRS and CDR2 is YFSETQ in the germline V gene. The CDR3 is made up of 16 amino acids. Losses at the gene ends were 7 bases for V and 0 bases for J; bases not matched to a gene: 7. The chain's CDR3 is CASSDRERSGANVLTF. The CDR3 nucleotides read TGCGCCAGCTCCGACAGGGAGCGCTCTGGGGCCAACGTCCTGACTTTC. The full variable domain, completed using reference TRBV5-1 and TRBJ2-6, is KAGVTQTPRYLIKTRGQQVTLSCSPISGHRSVSWYQQTPGQGLQFLFEYFSETQRNKGNFPGRFSGRQFSNSRSEMNVSTLELGDSALYLCASSDRERSGANVLTFGAGSRLTVL.

This clonotype was recorded many times. V and J are TRBV5-1 and TRBJ2-3; 9 positions agree with TRBD1. The germline V gene has CDR1 SGHRS and CDR2 YFSETQ. Trimming cost V 5 bases and J 3 bases; bases outside gene matches: 7. The CDR3 runs 15 residues. CDR3 sequence (DNA): TGCGCCAGCAGACGCCAGACAGGGGGGACAGATACGCAGTATTTT. It codes for CASRRQTGGTDTQYF.

Many counts were recorded for this clonotype. The chain employs TRBV27 and TRBJ2-3; D tentatively fits TRBD1 or TRBD2 (7 bases each). This CDR3 spans 16 amino acids. Germline-derived CDR1 and CDR2 are MNHEY and SMNVEV (reference sequence). With 3 bases removed from V and 4 bases from J, the gap between germline ends came to 17 bases. CDR3 bases: TGTGCCAGCAGTTTCGGGGGAGGGGGCATCGCAGATACGCAGTATTTT. This translates into CASSFGGGGIADTQYF.

The gene calls are TRBV6-2 or TRBV6-3 and TRBJ2-5; 10 bases are shared with TRBD1. This CDR3 comprises 13 residues. The V gene end was trimmed by 6 bases and the J gene end by 4 bases; junction bases not matched to a gene: 2. Germline V lookup: CDR1 MNHEY, CDR2 SVGEGT. CDR3 residues: CASRGTGVETQYF. The CDR3 region has the DNA TGTGCCAGCAGGGGGACAGGGGTAGAGACCCAGTACTTC.

This clonotype was seen more than once but under ten times. The rearrangement links TRBV28 to TRBJ1-2; D is unresolved. The V gene's germline CDR1 is MDHEN and CDR2 SYDVKM. The germline V and J ends were trimmed by 2 bases and 5 bases, with 12 bases remaining between them. This CDR3 has 14 amino acids. Here the CDR3 DNA reads TGTGCCAGCAGTTTACCGCTAACCCCGTATGGCTACACCTTC. This sequence encodes CASSLPLTPYGYTF.

By share, this clonotype ranks as medium-sized (0.01 to 0.1%). This chain links TRBV12-3 or TRBV12-4 with TRBJ2-3; 12 bases map to TRBD2. The CDR3 totals 14 residues. The junction had 3 bases not matched to a gene; V was cut back by 2 bases and J by 9 bases. The DNA of the CDR3 is TGTGCCAGCAGTTTATCCGGACTAGCGGGGACGCAGTATTTT. This gives the protein CASSLSGLAGTQYF.

Comments on this clonotype: The junction departs from germline at one end; a sequencing error may be responsible. The chain is built from TRBV7-7 and TRBJ2-5; 7 positions match TRBD1. CDR3 length: 13 amino acids. Germline CDR1 is SSHAT and CDR2 is FNYEAQ (reference sequence). CDR3 DNA sequence: TGTGCTAGCAGCATACAGGGGTCCGAGACCCAGTACTTC. Translation: CASSIQGSETQYF.

This clonotype was picked up many times. The J gene is TRBJ1-3, the V gene TRBV5-1; D is uncertain. V was clipped by 2 bases and J by 2 bases, with 5 bases between them. The CDR3 runs 13 residues. The germline CDR1 and CDR2 sequences are SGHRS and YFSETQ. Written as DNA, the CDR3 is TGCGCCAGCAGCTTTTCGACTGGAAACACCATATATTTT. Translating gives CASSFSTGNTIYF.

The chain couples TRBV5-1 to TRBJ1-2; 8 positions match TRBD1. The CDR3 has 14 residues. Germline loops: CDR1 SGHRS, CDR2 YFSETQ. Trimming at V came to 3 bases and at J to 6 bases, leaving 7 bases not matched to a gene. The CDR3 here is CASSWIQGGDGYTF. The CDR3 coding sequence is TGCGCCAGCAGCTGGATACAGGGGGGAGATGGCTACACCTTC.